This TCR beta chain is from a study of T-cell reconstitution after alpha-beta-depleted transplantation in children (dated by TCRdb to 2016 to 2018). With respect to the entire study: Using TCR repertoire profiling, the study followed T-cell immune reconstitution in a quantitative way in children after TCRalphabeta/CD19-depleted allogeneic hematopoietic cell transplantation.

The full study reports these points: Apparently early alphabetaT-cell count recovery about two months after transplant reportedly relied on only several hundred rapidly expanded clones derived from non-depleted graft cells. The frequencies of hyperexpanded clones fell over the following months, and after one year, T-cell counts and TCRbeta diversity were mostly attributed to newly produced T cells. In some patients, the high TCRbeta diversity seen at day 60 was put down to recipient T cells and intrathymic progenitors that had survived conditioning.

A remark on this clonotype: The clone's antigen remains unknown. It has no much larger one-base neighbor in the sample; base qualities were not kept.

According to the germline V gene (reference sequence), CDR1 reads LNHNV and CDR2 reads YYDKDF. V is cut back by 5 bases and J by 2 bases, with 12 bases in the junction unmatched. From the cysteine up to the phenylalanine, the CDR3 has a length of 16 residues. Solely the CDR3 DNA is kept, with 48 bases framed from the first base. Read against the paper, the sample's treatment or condition label means: allogeneic hematopoietic cell transplantation with graft depleted of TCRalphabeta T cells and CD19 B cells. Transplant recipients were children who received TCRalphabeta/CD19-depleted allogeneic hematopoietic cell grafts. Receptor amplification or capture employed PCR. TCRdb records Illumina HiSeq 2500 as the sequencer. Molecular barcoding was employed in the preparation of TCR libraries, with unique molecular identifiers being used to normalize TCRbeta repertoire quantification. TCRdb redid the processing of the public reads, applying fastp at Q25 and MiXCR, and retained in-frame beta chains. All rows with the same CDR3 protein become a single entry with the most common DNA and genes. Across this sample there are roughly 400,000 distinct CDR3 sequences, with over 40% seen only once. The ten largest clones represent 25% to 30% of the sample.

Sequenced here: PBMCs, sampled before TCRalphabeta/CD19-depleted stem cell transplant. Rearrangement joined TRBV15 to TRBJ2-7, and TRBD2 aligns with 7 junction nucleotides. This clonotype was sampled from a girl aged 2 to 10 with aplastic anemia, due to receive a stem cell transplant. The nucleotide sequence reads as follows: TGTGCCACCAGCTCCGAAGGCTGGGGACTACCCTACGAGCAGTACTTC. Its amino acids are CATSSEGWGLPYEQYF.